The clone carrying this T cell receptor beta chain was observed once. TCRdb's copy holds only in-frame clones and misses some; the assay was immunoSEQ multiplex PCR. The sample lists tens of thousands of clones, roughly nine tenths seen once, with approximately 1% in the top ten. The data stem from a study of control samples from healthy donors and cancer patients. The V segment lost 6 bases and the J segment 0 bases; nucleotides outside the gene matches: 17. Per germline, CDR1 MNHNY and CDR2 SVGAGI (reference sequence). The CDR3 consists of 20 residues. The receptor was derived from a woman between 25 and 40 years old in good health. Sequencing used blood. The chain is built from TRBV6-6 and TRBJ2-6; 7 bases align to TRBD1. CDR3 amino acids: CASSRLPSGTASSGANVLTF. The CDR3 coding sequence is TGTGCCAGCAGCAGACTCCCTTCCGGGACAGCCTCCTCTGGGGCCAACGTCCTGACTTTC.